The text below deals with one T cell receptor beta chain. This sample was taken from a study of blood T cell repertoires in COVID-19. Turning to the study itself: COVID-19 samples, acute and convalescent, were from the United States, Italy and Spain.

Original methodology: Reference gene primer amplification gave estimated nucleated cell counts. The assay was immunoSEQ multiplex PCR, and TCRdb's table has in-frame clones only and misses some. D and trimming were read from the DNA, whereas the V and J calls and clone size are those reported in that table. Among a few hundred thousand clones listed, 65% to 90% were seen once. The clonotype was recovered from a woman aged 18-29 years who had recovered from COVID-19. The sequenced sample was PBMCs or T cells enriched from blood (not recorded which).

CDR3 bases: TGTGCCAGCAGCCCTGGACAGGGCACTGAAGCTTTCTTT. Its translation is CASSPGQGTEAFF. The chain recombines TRBV11-2 with TRBJ1-1; the match to TRBD1 covers 8 bases. Germline loops: CDR1 SGHAT, CDR2 FQNNGV. V lost 5 bases, J lost 4 bases, and 3 bases stayed unmatched. CDR3 size: 13 residues.